This T cell receptor (beta chain) was obtained from a study of glioma-infiltrating T cells. The study's findings and limits: Very few CDR3 sequences were shared between tissue and blood. Gliomas, especially low-grade, showed above-expected tissue-blood divergence; non-neoplastic patients showed below.

This clonotype came up many times. The antigen is undetermined. TCR alpha and beta CDR3 regions were amplified from RNA using iRepertoire nested multiplex PCR. Input was roughly 85-450 ng of tissue mRNA or PBMC total RNA. TCRdb itself ran the multiplex PCR reads through MiXCR, one entry per CDR3 protein. The table records around 97,000 distinct CDR3 sequences, around 28% of them present only once. This CDR3 has 15 residues. From germline, CDR1 is MNHNS and CDR2 SASEGT. The junction had 3 bases not matched to a gene; V was cut back by 4 bases and J by 3 bases. The source material was glioma tissue, nonneoplastic brain tissue, or PBMCs (not recorded which). The J gene is TRBJ1-2, the V gene TRBV6-1; 12 bases are shared with TRBD1. The TCR comes from a human donor with low-grade glioma or glioblastoma, undergoing nonglioma brain surgery, or in good health (not recorded which). The CDR3 spells CASSAGTGGHYGYTF. In DNA form, the CDR3 reads TGTGCCAGCAGTGCCGGGACAGGGGGCCACTATGGCTACACCTTC.